The 10 T cell receptor beta chains in this list originate from one sample, sequenced in a study of blood T cell repertoires in COVID-19. This table comes from immunoSEQ multiplex PCR, and its TCRdb copy is limited to in-frame clones, with some not included. The repertoire holds just over 150,000 clones, with around 89% as singletons. Specimen: PBMCs or T cells enriched from blood (not recorded which). All receptors come from a woman between 45 and 65 years old who had recovered from COVID-19.

This chain connects TRBV3-1 (or the pseudogene TRBV3-2) to TRBJ2-5; 9 nucleotides match TRBD1. The CDR3 has 15 residues. Per the germline V gene, CDR1 is LGHDT and CDR2 is YNNKEL (reference sequence). The V segment lost 1 base and the J segment 5 bases; nucleotides outside the gene matches: 5. This CDR3 is CASSQAQGAGETQYF. The DNA of the CDR3 is TGTGCCAGCAGCCAAGCACAGGGGGCAGGGGAGACCCAGTACTTC.

The J gene is TRBJ2-5, the V gene TRBV5-1, with TRBD1 identical over 9 bases. The CDR3 spans 15 residues. Trimming at V came to 0 bases and at J to 5 bases, leaving 5 bases not matched to a gene. Germline V gene lookup returns CDR1 SGHRS and CDR2 YFSETQ. CDR3 residues: CASSLGGTGRETQYF. The CDR3 region has the DNA TGCGCCAGCAGCTTGGGAGGGACAGGGCGCGAGACCCAGTACTTC.

The chain recombines TRBV6-5 with TRBJ1-3, with D uncertain. Germline assignment: CDR1 MNHEY and CDR2 SVGAGI. V lost 6 bases and J 3 bases, leaving 12 bases between the germline ends. The CDR3 is 14 amino acids. For the CDR3, the DNA is TGTGCCAGCAGAGACGACATCCGTGGAAACACCATATATTTT. Amino acid sequence: CASRDDIRGNTIYF.

The chain uses TRBV30 and TRBJ2-7, with TRBD1 as a possible D gene (6 bases). From germline, CDR1 is GTSNPN and CDR2 SVGIG (reference sequence). The CDR3 length is 13 residues. The V end was cut by 4 bases, the J end by 4 bases, with 14 bases between. CDR3 sequence (DNA): TGTGCCTGGACCCCCCAAGGGGGATACGAGCAGTACTTC. Its translation is CAWTPQGGYEQYF.

This clone was counted a single time. The chain links TRBV9 to TRBJ2-1, with TRBD1 identical over 8 bases. The CDR3 runs to 16 residues. The germline gives CDR1 SGDLS, CDR2 YYNGEE. V lost 0 bases, J lost 6 bases, and 8 bases stayed unmatched. The CDR3 is CASSVGPGGMSNEQFF. CDR3 DNA sequence: TGTGCCAGCAGCGTAGGGCCAGGGGGCATGAGCAATGAGCAGTTCTTC.

The chain links TRBV24-1 to TRBJ1-2; D may be TRBD1 (6 bases). The CDR3 extends over 13 amino acids. CDR1 is KGHDR and CDR2 is SFDVKD in the germline V gene. V shed 3 bases and J shed 8 bases, with 12 bases lying between them. The CDR3 reads CATSDPQGRGYTF. The CDR3 DNA reads as TGTGCCACCAGTGATCCTCAGGGGCGCGGCTACACCTTC.

This clone was seen a handful of times. The V call is TRBV4-3, the J call TRBJ2-2, with a tentative D call TRBD2 (6 bases). The germline gives CDR1 LGHNA, CDR2 YSLEER. Trimming shortened V by 4 bases and J by 0 bases, and 12 bases separated the two germline ends. This CDR3 comprises 16 residues. CDR3 sequence reads: CASSRYGEANTGELFF. The CDR3 coding sequence is TGCGCCAGCAGCCGATATGGGGAGGCGAACACCGGGGAGCTGTTTTTT.

The V gene is TRBV9, the J gene TRBJ1-1, with D unresolved. V was shortened by 2 bases and J by 1 base, with 9 bases between the two germline ends. The germline gives CDR1 SGDLS, CDR2 YYNGEE. The CDR3 consists of 14 residues. The CDR3 protein is CASSVGIANTEAFF. As DNA, the CDR3 is TGTGCCAGCAGCGTCGGGATAGCGAACACTGAAGCTTTCTTT.

This clone was seen only a few times. The genes are TRBV5-5 and TRBJ1-5, with a weak D call TRBD1 (6 bases). Deletions cut 4 bases from V and 3 bases from J, with 14 bases between. The germline V gene has CDR1 SGHKS and CDR2 YYEKEE (reference sequence). The CDR3 runs 15 residues. The CDR3 is CASSEEQGPNQPQHF. The CDR3 DNA reads as TGTGCCAGCAGCGAGGAACAGGGACCCAATCAGCCCCAGCATTTT.

The chain recombines TRBV19 with TRBJ2-3; D is uncertain. There are 11 residues in the CDR3. Between the trimmed V and J ends, which lost 5 bases and 6 bases, there was a span of 6 bases. Germline loops: CDR1 LNHDA, CDR2 SQIVND (reference sequence). In DNA, the CDR3 is TGTGCCAGTAGTCAGAGGGATACGCAGTATTTT. This translates into CASSQRDTQYF.